Below, 16 T cell receptor beta chains from the same sample are listed, as sequenced in a study of early T cells in non-severe SARS-CoV-2 infection. TCRdb reprocessed the 5' RACE reads with MiXCR, giving one entry per CDR3 protein. The table has tens of thousands of distinct CDR3 sequences, around 5.2% seen once; the top ten hold 3.5%. The sample comprised whole blood. Receptor source: an adult who was a healthcare worker with PCR-confirmed SARS-CoV-2 infection or an uninfected control (not recorded which).

This clonotype was detected many times. The chain uses TRBV7-2 and TRBJ2-2, with 7 bases lining up with TRBD1. Per the germline V gene, CDR1 is SGHTA and CDR2 is FQGNSA. The V gene end was trimmed by 0 bases and the J gene end by 4 bases; junction bases not matched to a gene: 5. CDR3 size: 16 residues. CDR3 nucleotides: TGTGCCAGCAGCTTAGCGGCGTCAGGGGGCACCGGGGAGCTGTTTTTT. It encodes CASSLAASGGTGELFF. The full variable domain, its missing parts supplied by reference TRBV7-2 and TRBJ2-2, is GAGVSQSPSNKVTEKGKDVELRCDPISGHTALYWYRQSLGQGLEFLIYFQGNSAPDKSGLPSDRFSAERTGGSVSTLTIQRTQQEDSAVYLCASSLAASGGTGELFFGEGSRLTVL.

This clonotype has a count of ten or more. This chain joins TRBV12-3 or TRBV12-4 and TRBJ2-7, with 14 bases fitting TRBD2. Trimming at V came to 6 bases and at J to 7 bases, leaving 14 bases not matched to a gene. CDR3 length equals 17 residues. The CDR3 nucleotides read TGTGCCAGCAGCCATACCGGGACTAGCGGGAGTTTGTGGGAGCAGTACTTC. Translation gives CASSHTGTSGSLWEQYF.

The rearrangement links TRBV5-5 to TRBJ2-5, with D maybe TRBD1 (5 bases). CDR1 is SGHKS and CDR2 is YYEKEE in the germline V gene (reference sequence). V lost 3 bases, J lost 0 bases, and 15 bases lay in between. The CDR3 is 16 residues long. The CDR3: CASSYLRHRYQETQYF. DNA for the CDR3: TGTGCCAGCAGCTATTTACGGCACAGGTACCAAGAGACCCAGTACTTC.

Many counts were recorded for this clonotype. The chain joins TRBV7-2 to TRBJ2-7; 13 nucleotides agree with TRBD2. V was clipped by 5 bases and J by 4 bases; unmatched bases: 8. Germline CDR1 is SGHTA and CDR2 is FQGNSA. The length of the CDR3 is 16 residues. The chain's CDR3 is CASSPGLAGVVYEQYF. Written as DNA, the CDR3 is TGTGCCAGCAGCCCCGGACTAGCGGGAGTGGTGTACGAGCAGTACTTC.

This clonotype showed up just a few times. V is TRBV6-6 and J is TRBJ2-7; D call uncertain. This CDR3 is built from 11 residues. V was cut by 6 bases and J by 7 bases, with 10 bases left in between. Germline loops: CDR1 MNHNY, CDR2 SVGAGI (reference sequence). Written as DNA, the CDR3 is TGTGCCAGCAGCCACGGGTGGGAGCAGTACTTC. It is translated as CASSHGWEQYF.

At least ten counts were recorded for this clonotype. The CDR3 protein is CASSMGSGVYEQYF. The DNA of the CDR3 is TGTGCCAGCAGCATGGGTAGCGGGGTCTACGAGCAGTACTTC. The chain carries TRBV7-2 and TRBJ2-7; 8 bases fit TRBD2. The junction had 6 bases not matched to a gene; V was cut back by 5 bases and J by 3 bases. The CDR3 totals 14 residues. CDR1 and CDR2 from the germline V gene are SGHTA and FQGNSA.

This clonotype was seen only a few times. This chain joins TRBV5-1 and TRBJ2-3, with 9 nucleotides matching TRBD2. Trimming removed 7 bases from V and 2 bases from J; junction bases left unmatched: 14. Germline CDR1 and CDR2: SGHRS and YFSETQ. The CDR3 covers 17 residues. The CDR3 bases are TGCGCCAGCTCCCTTGATGCGGGAGGGATATCCACAGATACGCAGTATTTT. Protein product: CASSLDAGGISTDTQYF. The whole variable domain, filled in from reference TRBV5-1 and TRBJ2-3, reads KAGVTQTPRYLIKTRGQQVTLSCSPISGHRSVSWYQQTPGQGLQFLFEYFSETQRNKGNFPGRFSGRQFSNSRSEMNVSTLELGDSALYLCASSLDAGGISTDTQYFGPGTRLTVL.

The sample holds many counts of this clonotype. The J gene is TRBJ1-1, the V gene TRBV12-3 or TRBV12-4, with D tentatively TRBD1 (5 bases). The CDR3 runs to 13 residues. Trimming cost V 3 bases and J 4 bases, with 9 bases left between them. The CDR3 protein is CASSLGGTTEAFF. In nucleotides, the CDR3 is TGTGCCAGCAGTTTGGGGGGTACCACTGAAGCTTTCTTT.

This clonotype was counted only a few times. The chain joins TRBV4-2 to TRBJ2-1; 8 nucleotides align to TRBD1. V was pared by 0 bases and J by 9 bases, with 10 bases of the junction left unmatched. The CDR3 totals 16 residues. The V gene's germline CDR1 is LGHNA and CDR2 YNFKEQ. The CDR3 DNA is TGTGCCAGCAGCCAAGACGCAGGGGGCACTTATAGTGAGCAGTTCTTC. This encodes CASSQDAGGTYSEQFF.

This clonotype was detected ten times or more. This chain links TRBV7-8 with TRBJ2-7; unclear D gene. Germline V gene lookup returns CDR1 SGHVS and CDR2 FQNEAQ. The CDR3 has 12 residues. Trimming removed 5 bases from V and 6 bases from J, with 11 bases in between. The CDR3 spells CASSLVAIEQYF. The CDR3 nucleotides read TGTGCCAGCAGCCTGGTCGCTATCGAGCAGTACTTC.

The rearrangement joins TRBV7-2 to TRBJ2-1; 7 nucleotides line up with TRBD2. Germline CDR1 is SGHTA and CDR2 is FQGNSA. CDR3 length equals 15 residues. Trimming took 4 bases from V and 7 from J; bases not matched to a gene: 10. The CDR3 DNA reads TGTGCCAGCAGCTCTGGACTAGTGGGAGGGAATGAGCAGTTCTTC. It yields the protein CASSSGLVGGNEQFF.

Many counts were recorded for this clonotype. The rearrangement links TRBV11-3 to TRBJ2-3, with 7 bases that match TRBD1. There are 14 residues in the CDR3. The germline V gene has CDR1 SGHNT and CDR2 YENEEA. Trimming cost V 2 bases and J 10 bases; bases outside gene matches: 9. As DNA, the CDR3 is TGTGCCAGCAGCTTACAGCAGGGGGTAAATTCGCAGTATTTT. This codes for CASSLQQGVNSQYF.

At least ten counts were recorded for this clonotype. The chain links TRBV11-2 to TRBJ2-2; a weak D match, TRBD1 (6 bases). Deletions cut 5 bases from V and 6 bases from J, with 10 bases between. This CDR3 spans 13 amino acids. Germline V lookup: CDR1 SGHAT, CDR2 FQNNGV. The CDR3 DNA reads as TGTGCCAGCAGCCCTACAGGGCCCGGGGAGCTGTTTTTT. Its translation is CASSPTGPGELFF.

This clonotype occurred many times. This chain connects TRBV10-3 to TRBJ1-5; 9 bases fit TRBD1. After removal of 6 bases from V and 4 bases from J, the junction contained 7 bases not matched to a gene. CDR3 length equals 15 residues. Per germline, CDR1 ENHRY and CDR2 SYGVKD. In DNA form, the CDR3 reads TGTGCCATCAGCTCCGGGACAGGGCTTAATCAGCCCCAGCATTTT. Translating it yields CAISSGTGLNQPQHF.

This clonotype has at least ten counts. V usage is TRBV28 and J usage is TRBJ1-1; D gene unclear. CDR1 is MDHEN and CDR2 is SYDVKM in the germline V gene. There are 17 residues in the CDR3. V lost 3 bases to trimming and J lost 0 bases, with 17 bases between them. CDR3 DNA: TGTGCCAGCAGTTTGAATAGACTGGGCAGCCTGAACACTGAAGCTTTCTTT. Translating it yields CASSLNRLGSLNTEAFF.

The V gene is TRBV7-3, the J gene TRBJ2-2; 7 nucleotides line up with TRBD1. Germline lookup yields CDR1 SGHTA and CDR2 FQGTGA. Unmatched junction bases numbered 2, after V lost 4 bases and J lost 6 bases. CDR3 length: 13 amino acids. The CDR3 is CASSSTGAGELFF. As DNA, the CDR3 is TGTGCCAGCAGCTCCACAGGGGCCGGGGAGCTGTTTTTT.